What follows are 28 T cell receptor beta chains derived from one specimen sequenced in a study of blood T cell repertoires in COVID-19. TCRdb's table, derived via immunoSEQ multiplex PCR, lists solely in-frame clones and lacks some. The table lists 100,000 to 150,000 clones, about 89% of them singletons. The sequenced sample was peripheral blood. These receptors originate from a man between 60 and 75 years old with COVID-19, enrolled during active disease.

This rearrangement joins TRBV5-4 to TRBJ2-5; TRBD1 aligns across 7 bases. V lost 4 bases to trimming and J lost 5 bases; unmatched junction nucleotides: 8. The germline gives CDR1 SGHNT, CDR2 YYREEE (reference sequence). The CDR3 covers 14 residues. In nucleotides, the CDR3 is TGTGCCAGCAGCCTCGACAGGGCTGGGGAGACCCAGTACTTC. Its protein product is CASSLDRAGETQYF.

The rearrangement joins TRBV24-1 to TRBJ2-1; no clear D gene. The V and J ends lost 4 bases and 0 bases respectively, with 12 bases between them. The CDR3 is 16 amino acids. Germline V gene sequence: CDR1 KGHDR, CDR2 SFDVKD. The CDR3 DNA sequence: TGTGCCACCAGTGACCCCAGCGAGAGCTCCTACAATGAGCAGTTCTTC. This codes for CATSDPSESSYNEQFF.

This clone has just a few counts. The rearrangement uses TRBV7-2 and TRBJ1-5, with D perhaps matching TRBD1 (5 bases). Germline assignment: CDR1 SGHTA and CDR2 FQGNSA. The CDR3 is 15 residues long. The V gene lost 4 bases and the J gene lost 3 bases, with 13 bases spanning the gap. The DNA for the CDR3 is TGTGCCAGCAGCTGGGGCCAGGAACTCAATCAGCCCCAGCATTTT. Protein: CASSWGQELNQPQHF.

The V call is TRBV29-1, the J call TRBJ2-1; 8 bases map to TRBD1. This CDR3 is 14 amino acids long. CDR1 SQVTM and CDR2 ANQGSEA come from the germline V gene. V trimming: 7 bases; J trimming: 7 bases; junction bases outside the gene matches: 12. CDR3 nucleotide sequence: TGCAGCGCAGGGGGCGTAGGGGGTTGGAATGAGCAGTTCTTC. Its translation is CSAGGVGGWNEQFF.

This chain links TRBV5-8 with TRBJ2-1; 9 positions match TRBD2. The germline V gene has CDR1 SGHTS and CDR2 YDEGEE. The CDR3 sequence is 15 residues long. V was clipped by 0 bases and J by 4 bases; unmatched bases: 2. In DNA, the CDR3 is TGTGCCAGCAGCTTGGGGACTAGCGTTTACAATGAGCAGTTCTTC. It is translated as CASSLGTSVYNEQFF.

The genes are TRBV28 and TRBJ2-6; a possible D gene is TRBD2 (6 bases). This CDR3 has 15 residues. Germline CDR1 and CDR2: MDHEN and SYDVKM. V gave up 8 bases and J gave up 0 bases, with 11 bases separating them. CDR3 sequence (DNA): TGTGCCAGCTCGAAAGCGGGCTCTGGGGCCAACGTCCTGACTTTC. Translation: CASSKAGSGANVLTF.

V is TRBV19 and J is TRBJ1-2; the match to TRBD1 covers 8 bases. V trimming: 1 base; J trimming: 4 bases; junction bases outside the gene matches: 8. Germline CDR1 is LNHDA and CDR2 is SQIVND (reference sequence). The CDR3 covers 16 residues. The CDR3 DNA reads TGTGCCAGTAGTATAGCTTCGACAGGGGCTGTCTATGGCTACACCTTC. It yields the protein CASSIASTGAVYGYTF.

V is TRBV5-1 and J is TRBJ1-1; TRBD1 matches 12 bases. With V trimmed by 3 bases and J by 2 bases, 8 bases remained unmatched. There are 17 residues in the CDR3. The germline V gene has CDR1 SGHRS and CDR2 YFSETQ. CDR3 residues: CASSSYWDRGLNTEAFF. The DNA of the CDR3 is TGCGCCAGCAGCTCGTACTGGGACAGGGGGCTTAACACTGAAGCTTTCTTT.

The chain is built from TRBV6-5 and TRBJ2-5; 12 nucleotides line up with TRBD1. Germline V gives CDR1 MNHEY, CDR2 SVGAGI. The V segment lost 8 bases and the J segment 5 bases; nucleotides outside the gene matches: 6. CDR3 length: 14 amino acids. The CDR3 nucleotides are TGTGCCAGCGTCCGGGACAGGGGGCGGGAGACCCAGTACTTC. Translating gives CASVRDRGRETQYF.

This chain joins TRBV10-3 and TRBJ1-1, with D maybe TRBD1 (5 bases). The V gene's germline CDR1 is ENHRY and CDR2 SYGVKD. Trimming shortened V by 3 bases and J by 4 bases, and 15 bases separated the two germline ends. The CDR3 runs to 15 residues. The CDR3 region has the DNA TGTGCCATCAGTGAAAGTTCGGGGGTAGGCACTGAAGCTTTCTTT. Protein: CAISESSGVGTEAFF.

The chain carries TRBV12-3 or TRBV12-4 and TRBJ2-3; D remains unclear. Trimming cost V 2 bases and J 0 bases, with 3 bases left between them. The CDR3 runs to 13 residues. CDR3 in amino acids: CASSLQSTDTQYF. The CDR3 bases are TGTGCCAGCAGTTTACAGAGCACAGATACGCAGTATTTT.

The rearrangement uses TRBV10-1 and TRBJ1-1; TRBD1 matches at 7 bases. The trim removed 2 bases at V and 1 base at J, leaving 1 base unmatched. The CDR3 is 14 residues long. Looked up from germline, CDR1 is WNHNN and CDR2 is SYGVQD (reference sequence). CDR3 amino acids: CASSEDRANTEAFF. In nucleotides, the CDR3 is TGCGCCAGCAGTGAGGACAGGGCGAACACTGAAGCTTTCTTT.

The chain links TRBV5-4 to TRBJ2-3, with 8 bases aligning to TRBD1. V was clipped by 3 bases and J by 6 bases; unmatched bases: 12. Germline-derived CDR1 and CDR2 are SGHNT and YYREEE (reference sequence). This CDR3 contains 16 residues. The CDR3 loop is CASSSGQVGRGDTQYF. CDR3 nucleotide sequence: TGTGCCAGCAGCTCGGGACAGGTCGGACGAGGGGATACGCAGTATTTT.

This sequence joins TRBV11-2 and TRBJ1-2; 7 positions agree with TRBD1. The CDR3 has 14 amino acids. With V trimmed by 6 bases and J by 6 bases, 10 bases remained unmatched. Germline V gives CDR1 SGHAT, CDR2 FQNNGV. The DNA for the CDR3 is TGTGCCAGCAGGCGGACAGGAGGAGGTCATGGCTACACCTTC. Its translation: CASRRTGGGHGYTF.

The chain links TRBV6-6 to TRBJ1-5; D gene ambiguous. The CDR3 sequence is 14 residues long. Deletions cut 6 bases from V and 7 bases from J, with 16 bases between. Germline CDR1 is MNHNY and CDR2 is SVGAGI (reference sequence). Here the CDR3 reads CASRSTAGGQPQHF. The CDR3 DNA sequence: TGTGCCAGCAGGTCCACAGCAGGAGGGCAGCCCCAGCATTTT.

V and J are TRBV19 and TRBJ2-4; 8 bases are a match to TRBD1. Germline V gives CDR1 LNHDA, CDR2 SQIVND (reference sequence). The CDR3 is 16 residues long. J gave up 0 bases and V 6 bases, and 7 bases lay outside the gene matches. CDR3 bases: TGTGCCAGTAGCGGAGGACAGGGATTAGCCAAAAACATTCAGTACTTC. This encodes CASSGGQGLAKNIQYF.

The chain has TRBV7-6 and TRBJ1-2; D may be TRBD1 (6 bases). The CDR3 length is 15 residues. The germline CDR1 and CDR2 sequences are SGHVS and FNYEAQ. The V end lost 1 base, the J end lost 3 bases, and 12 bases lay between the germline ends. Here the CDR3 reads CASSLESWTDYGYTF. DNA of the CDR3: TGTGCCAGCAGCTTAGAAAGTTGGACAGACTATGGCTACACCTTC.

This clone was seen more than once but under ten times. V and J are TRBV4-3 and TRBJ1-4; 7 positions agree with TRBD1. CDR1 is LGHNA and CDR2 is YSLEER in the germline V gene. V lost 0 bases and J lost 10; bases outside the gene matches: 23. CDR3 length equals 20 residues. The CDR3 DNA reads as TGCGCCAGCAGCCAAGATGGAACTCGGAGGGGGCCCACCACAGTTGGAAAACTGTTTTTT. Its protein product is CASSQDGTRRGPTTVGKLFF.

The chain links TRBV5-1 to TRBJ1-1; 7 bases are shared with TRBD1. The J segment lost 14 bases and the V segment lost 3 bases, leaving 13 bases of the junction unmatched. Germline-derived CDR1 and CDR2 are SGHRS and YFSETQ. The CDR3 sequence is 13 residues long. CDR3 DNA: TGCGCCAGCAGCTCTCCAACCACAGGGGAGTTGTTCTTT. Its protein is CASSSPTTGELFF.

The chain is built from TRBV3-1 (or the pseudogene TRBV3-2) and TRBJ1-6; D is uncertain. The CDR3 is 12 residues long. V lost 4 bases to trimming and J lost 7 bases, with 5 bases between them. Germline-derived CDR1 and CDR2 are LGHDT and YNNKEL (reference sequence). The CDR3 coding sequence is TGTGCCAGCAGCCCACAGAATTCACCCCTCCACTTT. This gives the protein CASSPQNSPLHF.

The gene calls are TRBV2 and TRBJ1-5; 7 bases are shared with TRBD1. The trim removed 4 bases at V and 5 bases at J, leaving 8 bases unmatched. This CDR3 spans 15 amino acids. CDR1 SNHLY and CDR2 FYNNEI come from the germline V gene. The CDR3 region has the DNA TGTGCCAGCAGTGGTCCAGGGGGGCTTTATCAGCCCCAGCATTTT. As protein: CASSGPGGLYQPQHF.

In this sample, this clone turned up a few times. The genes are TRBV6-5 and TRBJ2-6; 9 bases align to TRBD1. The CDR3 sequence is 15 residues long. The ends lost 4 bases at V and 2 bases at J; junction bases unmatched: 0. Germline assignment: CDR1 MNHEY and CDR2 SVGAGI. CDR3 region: CASSWDRAGANVLTF. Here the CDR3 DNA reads TGTGCCAGCAGTTGGGACAGGGCTGGGGCCAACGTCCTGACTTTC.

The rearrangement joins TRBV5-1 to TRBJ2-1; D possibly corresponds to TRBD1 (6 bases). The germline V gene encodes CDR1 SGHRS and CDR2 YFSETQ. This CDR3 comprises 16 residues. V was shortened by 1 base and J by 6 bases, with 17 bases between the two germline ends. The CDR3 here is CASSLNPSQGSNEQFF. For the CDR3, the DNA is TGCGCCAGCAGCTTGAATCCATCTCAGGGGAGCAATGAGCAGTTCTTC.

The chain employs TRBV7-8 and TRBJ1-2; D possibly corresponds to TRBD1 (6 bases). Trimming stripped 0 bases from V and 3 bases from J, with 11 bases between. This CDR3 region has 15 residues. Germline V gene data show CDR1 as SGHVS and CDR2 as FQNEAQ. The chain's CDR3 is CASSLAPGVDYGYTF. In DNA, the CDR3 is TGTGCCAGCAGCTTAGCGCCAGGGGTGGACTATGGCTACACCTTC.

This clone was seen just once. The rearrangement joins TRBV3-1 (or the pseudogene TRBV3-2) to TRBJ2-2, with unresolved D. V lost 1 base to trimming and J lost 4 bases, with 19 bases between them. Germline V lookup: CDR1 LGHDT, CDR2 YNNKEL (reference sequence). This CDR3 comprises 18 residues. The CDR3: CASSQGPLYRGFTGELFF. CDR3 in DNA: TGTGCCAGCAGCCAAGGGCCCCTTTATCGAGGTTTCACCGGGGAGCTGTTTTTT.

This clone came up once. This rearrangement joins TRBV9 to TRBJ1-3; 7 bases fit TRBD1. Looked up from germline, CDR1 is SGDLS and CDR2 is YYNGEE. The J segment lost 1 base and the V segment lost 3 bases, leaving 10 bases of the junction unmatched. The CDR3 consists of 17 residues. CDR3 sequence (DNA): TGTGCCAGCAGCGCACGGACGTTACAGGGGTCTGGAAACACCATATATTTT. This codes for CASSARTLQGSGNTIYF.

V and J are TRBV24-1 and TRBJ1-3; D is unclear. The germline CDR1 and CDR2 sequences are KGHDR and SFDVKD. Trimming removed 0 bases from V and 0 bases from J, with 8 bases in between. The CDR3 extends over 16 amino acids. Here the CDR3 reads CATSDLIRSSGNTIYF. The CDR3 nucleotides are TGTGCCACCAGTGATTTGATAAGGAGCTCTGGAAACACCATATATTTT.

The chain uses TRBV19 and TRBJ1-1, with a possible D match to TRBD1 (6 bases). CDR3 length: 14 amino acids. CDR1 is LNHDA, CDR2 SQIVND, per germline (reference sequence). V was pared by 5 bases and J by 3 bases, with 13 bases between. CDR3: CASSLITGYTEAFF. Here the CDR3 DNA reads TGTGCCAGTAGTCTTATAACAGGGTACACTGAAGCTTTCTTT.